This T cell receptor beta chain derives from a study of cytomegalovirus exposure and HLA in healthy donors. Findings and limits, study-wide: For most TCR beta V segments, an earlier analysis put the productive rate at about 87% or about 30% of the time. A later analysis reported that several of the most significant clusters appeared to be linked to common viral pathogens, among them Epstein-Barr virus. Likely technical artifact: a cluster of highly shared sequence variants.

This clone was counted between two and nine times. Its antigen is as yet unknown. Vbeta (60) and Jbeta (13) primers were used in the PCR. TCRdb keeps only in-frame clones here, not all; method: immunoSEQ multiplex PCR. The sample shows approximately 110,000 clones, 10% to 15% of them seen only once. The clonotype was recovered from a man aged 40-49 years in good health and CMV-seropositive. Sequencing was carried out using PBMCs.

CDR3: CASSRTGSPDTQYF. Written as DNA, the CDR3 is TGCGCCAGCAGCAGAACAGGGTCCCCAGATACGCAGTATTTT. This chain connects TRBV5-1 to TRBJ2-3; tentative D call: TRBD1 (6 bases). V shed 4 bases and J shed 4 bases, with 13 bases lying between them. The CDR3 spans 14 residues. The germline CDR1 and CDR2 sequences are SGHRS and YFSETQ.